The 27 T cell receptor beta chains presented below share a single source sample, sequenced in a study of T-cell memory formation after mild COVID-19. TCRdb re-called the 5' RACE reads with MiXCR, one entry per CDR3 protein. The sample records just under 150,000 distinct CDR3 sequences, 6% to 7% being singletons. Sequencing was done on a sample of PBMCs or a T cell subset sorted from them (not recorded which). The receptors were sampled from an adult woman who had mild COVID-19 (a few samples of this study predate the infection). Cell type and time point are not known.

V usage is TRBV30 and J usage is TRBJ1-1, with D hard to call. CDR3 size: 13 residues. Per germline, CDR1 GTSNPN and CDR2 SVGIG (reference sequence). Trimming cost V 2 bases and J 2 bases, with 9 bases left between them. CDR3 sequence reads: CAWSRKINTEAFF. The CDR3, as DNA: TGTGCCTGGAGTAGGAAGATCAACACTGAAGCTTTCTTT.

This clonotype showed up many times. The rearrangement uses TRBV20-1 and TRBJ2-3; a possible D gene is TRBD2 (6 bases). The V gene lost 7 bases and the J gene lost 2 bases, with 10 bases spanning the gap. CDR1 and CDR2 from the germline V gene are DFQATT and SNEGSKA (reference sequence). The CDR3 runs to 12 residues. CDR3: CSVRGLTDTQYF. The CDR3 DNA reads TGCAGTGTGCGGGGCCTCACAGATACGCAGTATTTT.

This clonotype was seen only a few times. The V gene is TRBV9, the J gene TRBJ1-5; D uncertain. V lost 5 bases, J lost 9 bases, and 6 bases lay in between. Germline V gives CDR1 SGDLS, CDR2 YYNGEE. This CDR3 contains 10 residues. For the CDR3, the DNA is TGTGCCAGCAGGGGCTGGCCCCAGCATTTT. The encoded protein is CASRGWPQHF.

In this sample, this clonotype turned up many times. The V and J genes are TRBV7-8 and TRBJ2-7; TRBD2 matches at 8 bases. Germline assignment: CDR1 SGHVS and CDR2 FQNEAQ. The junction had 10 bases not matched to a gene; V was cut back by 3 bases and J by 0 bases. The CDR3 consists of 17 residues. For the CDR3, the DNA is TGTGCCAGCAGCTTGTACTCGGGCGGGGGGAACTCCTACGAGCAGTACTTC. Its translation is CASSLYSGGGNSYEQYF.

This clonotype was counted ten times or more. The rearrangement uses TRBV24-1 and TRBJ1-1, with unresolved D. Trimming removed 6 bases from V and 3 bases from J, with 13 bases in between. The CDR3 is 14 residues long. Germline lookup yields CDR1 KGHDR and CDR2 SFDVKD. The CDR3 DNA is TGTGCCACCAGTTCAGGAGGGCCTTACACTGAAGCTTTCTTT. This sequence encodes CATSSGGPYTEAFF.

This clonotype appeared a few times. Here the CDR3 reads CASSPNEGTASTDTQYF. The CDR3, as DNA: TGTGCCAGCTCACCCAACGAGGGGACGGCAAGCACAGATACGCAGTATTTT. V is TRBV18 and J is TRBJ2-3; tentatively, D is TRBD1 or TRBD2 (5 bases each). This CDR3 is built from 17 residues. V was shortened by 3 bases and J by 0 bases, with 16 bases between the two germline ends. In germline, CDR1 is KGHSH, CDR2 LQKENI.

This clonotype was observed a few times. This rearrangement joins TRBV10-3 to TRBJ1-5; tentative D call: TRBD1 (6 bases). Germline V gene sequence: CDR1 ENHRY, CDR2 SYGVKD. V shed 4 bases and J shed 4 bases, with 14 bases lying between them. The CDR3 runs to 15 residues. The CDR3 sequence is CAISVDSTLNQPQHF. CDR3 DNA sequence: TGTGCCATCAGTGTGGACAGCACGTTAAATCAGCCCCAGCATTTT.

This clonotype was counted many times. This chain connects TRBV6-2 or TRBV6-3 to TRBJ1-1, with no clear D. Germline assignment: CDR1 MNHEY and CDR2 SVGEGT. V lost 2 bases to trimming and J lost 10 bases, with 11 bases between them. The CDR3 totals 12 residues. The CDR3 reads CASSYPSRRAFF. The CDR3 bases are TGTGCCAGCAGTTACCCCTCCCGACGAGCTTTCTTT.

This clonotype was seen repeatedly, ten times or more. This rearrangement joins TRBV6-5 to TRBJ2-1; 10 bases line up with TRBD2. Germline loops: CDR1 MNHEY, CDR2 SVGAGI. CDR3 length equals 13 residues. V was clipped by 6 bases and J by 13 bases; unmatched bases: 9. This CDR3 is CASRPPASGGQFF. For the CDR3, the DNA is TGTGCCAGCAGGCCCCCGGCTAGCGGGGGACAGTTCTTC.

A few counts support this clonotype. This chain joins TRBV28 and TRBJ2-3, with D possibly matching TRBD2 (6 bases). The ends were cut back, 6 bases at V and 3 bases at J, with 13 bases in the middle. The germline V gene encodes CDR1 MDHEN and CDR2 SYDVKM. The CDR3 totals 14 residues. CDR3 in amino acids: CASSLIADTDTQYF. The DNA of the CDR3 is TGTGCCAGCAGCCTTATAGCGGATACAGATACGCAGTATTTT.

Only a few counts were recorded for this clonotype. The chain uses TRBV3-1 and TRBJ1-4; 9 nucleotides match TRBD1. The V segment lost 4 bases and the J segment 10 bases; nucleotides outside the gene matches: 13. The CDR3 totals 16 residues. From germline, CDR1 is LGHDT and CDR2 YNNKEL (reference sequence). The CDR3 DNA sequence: TGTGCCAGCAGCCTCAGCTGGGGACAGGGAATGGCAAAACTGTTTTTT. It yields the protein CASSLSWGQGMAKLFF.

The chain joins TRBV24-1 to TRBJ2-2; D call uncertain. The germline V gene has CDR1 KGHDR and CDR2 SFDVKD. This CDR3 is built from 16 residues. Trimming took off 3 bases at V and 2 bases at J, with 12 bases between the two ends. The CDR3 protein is CATSDPSLSNTGELFF. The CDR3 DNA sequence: TGTGCCACCAGTGATCCTTCTCTGAGTAACACCGGGGAGCTGTTTTTT.

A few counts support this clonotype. The CDR3 reads CASSPRTGKNTQYF. The CDR3 DNA is TGTGCCAGCTCACCACGCACAGGGAAGAATACGCAGTATTTT. V gene TRBV18 combines with J gene TRBJ2-3, with D tentatively TRBD1 (6 bases). V was shortened by 1 base and J by 7 bases, with 12 bases between the two germline ends. The germline gives CDR1 KGHSH, CDR2 LQKENI. The CDR3 has 14 residues.

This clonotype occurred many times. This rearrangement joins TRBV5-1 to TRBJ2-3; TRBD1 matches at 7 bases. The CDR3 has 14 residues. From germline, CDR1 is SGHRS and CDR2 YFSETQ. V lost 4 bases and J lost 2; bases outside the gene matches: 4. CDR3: CASSRDSITDTQYF. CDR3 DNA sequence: TGCGCCAGCAGCCGGGACAGCATCACAGATACGCAGTATTTT.

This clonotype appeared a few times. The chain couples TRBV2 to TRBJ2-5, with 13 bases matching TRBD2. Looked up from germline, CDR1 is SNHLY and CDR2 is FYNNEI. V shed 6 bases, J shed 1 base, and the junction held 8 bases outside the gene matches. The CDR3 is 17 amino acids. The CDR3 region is CASRLRLAGGLQETQYF. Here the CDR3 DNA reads TGTGCCAGCAGGCTCAGACTAGCGGGGGGACTCCAAGAGACCCAGTACTTC.

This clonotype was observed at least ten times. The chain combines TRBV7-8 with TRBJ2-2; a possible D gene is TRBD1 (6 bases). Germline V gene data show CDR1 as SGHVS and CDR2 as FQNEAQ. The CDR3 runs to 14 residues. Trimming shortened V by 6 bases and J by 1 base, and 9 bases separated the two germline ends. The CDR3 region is CASSLTGNTGELFF. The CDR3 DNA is TGTGCCAGCAGTTTGACAGGGAACACCGGGGAGCTGTTTTTT.

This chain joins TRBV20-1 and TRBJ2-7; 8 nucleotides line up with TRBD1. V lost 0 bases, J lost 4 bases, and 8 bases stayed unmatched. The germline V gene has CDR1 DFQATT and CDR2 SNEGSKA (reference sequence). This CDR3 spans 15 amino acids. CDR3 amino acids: CSARDPRTGRYEQYF. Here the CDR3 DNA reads TGCAGTGCTAGAGATCCAAGGACAGGGCGTTACGAGCAGTACTTC.

The CDR3 protein is CALEGRDIPLANYGYTF. CDR3 nucleotides: TGTGCCCTAGAGGGGAGGGACATCCCTTTGGCCAACTATGGCTACACCTTC. The chain recombines TRBV2 with TRBJ1-2; D might be TRBD1 (6 bases). Trimming pared 11 bases from V and 2 bases from J, leaving 27 bases between. Germline V CDR1 and CDR2: SNHLY, FYNNEI. The CDR3 contains 17 residues.

The CDR3 DNA follows: TGTGCCACCAGTGATTCCGGGACTAGGTACTACAATGAGCAGTTCTTC. Amino acids: CATSDSGTRYYNEQFF. The chain combines TRBV24-1 with TRBJ2-1; 8 nucleotides match TRBD2. CDR3 length: 16 amino acids. Germline V gene data show CDR1 as KGHDR and CDR2 as SFDVKD. V trimming: 2 bases; J trimming: 3 bases; junction bases outside the gene matches: 5.

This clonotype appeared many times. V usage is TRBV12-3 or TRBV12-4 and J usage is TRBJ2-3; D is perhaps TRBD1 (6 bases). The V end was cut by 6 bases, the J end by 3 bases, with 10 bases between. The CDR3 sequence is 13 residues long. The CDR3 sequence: CASRKQGTDTQYF. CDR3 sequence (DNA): TGTGCCAGCAGAAAACAGGGAACAGATACGCAGTATTTT.

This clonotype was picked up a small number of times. CDR3 in amino acids: CAGRTSGDYEQYF. In DNA form, the CDR3 reads TGTGCCGGACGGACTAGCGGGGATTACGAGCAGTACTTC. J is TRBJ2-7 and V is TRBV6-2 or TRBV6-3; 12 bases match TRBD2. Trimming cost V 11 bases and J 4 bases; bases outside gene matches: 6. Germline loops: CDR1 MNHEY, CDR2 SVGEGT. There are 13 residues in the CDR3.

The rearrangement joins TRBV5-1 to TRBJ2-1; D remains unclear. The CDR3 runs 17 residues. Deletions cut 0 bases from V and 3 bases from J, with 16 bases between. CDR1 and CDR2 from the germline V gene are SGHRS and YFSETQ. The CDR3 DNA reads TGCGCCAGCAGCTTGGGACGGCCCGACCGCCTCTACAATGAGCAGTTCTTC. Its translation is CASSLGRPDRLYNEQFF.

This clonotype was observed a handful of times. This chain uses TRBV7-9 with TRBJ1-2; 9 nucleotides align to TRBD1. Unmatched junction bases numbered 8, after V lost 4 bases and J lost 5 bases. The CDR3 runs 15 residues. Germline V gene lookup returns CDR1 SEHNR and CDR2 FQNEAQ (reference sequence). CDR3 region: CASSSGQGPYYGYTF. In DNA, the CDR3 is TGTGCCAGCAGCTCGGGACAGGGTCCATATTATGGCTACACCTTC.

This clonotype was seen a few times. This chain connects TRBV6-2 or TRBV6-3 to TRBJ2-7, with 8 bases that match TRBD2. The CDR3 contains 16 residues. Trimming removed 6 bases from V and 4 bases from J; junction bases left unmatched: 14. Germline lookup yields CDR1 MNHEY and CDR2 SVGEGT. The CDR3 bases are TGTGCCAGCAGCCCCGGCGTTGGGACTAGGGAATACGAGCAGTACTTC. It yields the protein CASSPGVGTREYEQYF.

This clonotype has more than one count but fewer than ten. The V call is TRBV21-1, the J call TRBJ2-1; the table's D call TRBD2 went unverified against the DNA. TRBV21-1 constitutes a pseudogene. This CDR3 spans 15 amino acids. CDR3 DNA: TGTGCCAGCAGCGGGTCTAGCGGGGGGGCCGATGAGCAGTTCTTC. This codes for CASSGSSGGADEQFF.

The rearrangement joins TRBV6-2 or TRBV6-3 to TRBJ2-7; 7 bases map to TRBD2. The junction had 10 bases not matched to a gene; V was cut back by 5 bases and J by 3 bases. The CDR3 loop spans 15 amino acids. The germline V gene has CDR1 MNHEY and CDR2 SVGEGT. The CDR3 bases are TGTGCCAGCAGTACCCGGGGGGAGGGCCGCTACGAGCAGTACTTC. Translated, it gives CASSTRGEGRYEQYF.

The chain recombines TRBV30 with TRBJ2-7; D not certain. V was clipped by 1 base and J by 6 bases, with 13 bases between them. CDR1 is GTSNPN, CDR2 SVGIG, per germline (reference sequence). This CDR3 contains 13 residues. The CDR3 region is CAWSAQQYGEQYF. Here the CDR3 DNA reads TGTGCCTGGAGTGCACAACAGTACGGCGAGCAGTACTTC.